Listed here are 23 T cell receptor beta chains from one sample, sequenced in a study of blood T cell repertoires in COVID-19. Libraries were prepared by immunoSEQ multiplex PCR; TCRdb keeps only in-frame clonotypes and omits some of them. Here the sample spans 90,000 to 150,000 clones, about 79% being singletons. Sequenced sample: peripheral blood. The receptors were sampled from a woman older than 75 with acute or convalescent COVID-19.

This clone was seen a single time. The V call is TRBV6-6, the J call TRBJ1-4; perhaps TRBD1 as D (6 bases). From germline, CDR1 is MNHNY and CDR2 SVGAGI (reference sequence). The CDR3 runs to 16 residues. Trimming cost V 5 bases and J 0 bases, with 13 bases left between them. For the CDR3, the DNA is TGTGCCAGCAGTCTGGAAAGGGGGTCAACTAATGAAAAACTGTTTTTT. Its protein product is CASSLERGSTNEKLFF.

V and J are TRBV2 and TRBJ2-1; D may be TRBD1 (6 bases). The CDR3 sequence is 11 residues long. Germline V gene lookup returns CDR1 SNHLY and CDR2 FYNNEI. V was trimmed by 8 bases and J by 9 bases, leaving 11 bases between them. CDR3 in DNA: TGTGCCAGCCGGCAACAGGGTGAGCAGTTCTTC. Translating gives CASRQQGEQFF.

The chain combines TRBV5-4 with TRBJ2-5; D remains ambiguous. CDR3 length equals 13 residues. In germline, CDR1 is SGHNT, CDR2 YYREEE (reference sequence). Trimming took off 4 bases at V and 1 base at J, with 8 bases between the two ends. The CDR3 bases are TGTGCCAGCAGCCCCCCCTCCCAAGAGACCCAGTACTTC. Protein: CASSPPSQETQYF.

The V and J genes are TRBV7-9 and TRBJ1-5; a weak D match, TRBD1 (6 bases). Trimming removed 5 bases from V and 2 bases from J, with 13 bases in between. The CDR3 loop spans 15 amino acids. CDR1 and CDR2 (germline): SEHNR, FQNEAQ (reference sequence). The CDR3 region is CASSMAGAGNQPQHF. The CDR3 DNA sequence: TGTGCCAGCAGCATGGCAGGGGCTGGCAATCAGCCCCAGCATTTT. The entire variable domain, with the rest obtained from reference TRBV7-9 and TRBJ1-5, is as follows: DTGVSQNPRHKITKRGQNVTFRCDPISEHNRLYWYRQTLGQGPEFLTYFQNEAQLEKSRLLSDRFSAERPKGSFSTLEIQRTEQGDSAMYLCASSMAGAGNQPQHFGDGTRLSIL.

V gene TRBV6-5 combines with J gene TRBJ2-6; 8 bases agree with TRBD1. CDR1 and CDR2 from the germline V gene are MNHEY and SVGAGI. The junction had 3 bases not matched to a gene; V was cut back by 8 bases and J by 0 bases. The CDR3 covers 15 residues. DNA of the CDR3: TGTGCCAGCGGACAGGGTAACTCTGGGGCCAACGTCCTGACTTTC. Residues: CASGQGNSGANVLTF.

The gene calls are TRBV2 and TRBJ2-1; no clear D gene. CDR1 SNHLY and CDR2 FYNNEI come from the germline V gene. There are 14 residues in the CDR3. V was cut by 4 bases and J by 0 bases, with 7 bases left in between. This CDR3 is CASSASSSYNEQFF. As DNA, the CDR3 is TGTGCCAGCAGTGCCTCTAGCTCCTACAATGAGCAGTTCTTC.

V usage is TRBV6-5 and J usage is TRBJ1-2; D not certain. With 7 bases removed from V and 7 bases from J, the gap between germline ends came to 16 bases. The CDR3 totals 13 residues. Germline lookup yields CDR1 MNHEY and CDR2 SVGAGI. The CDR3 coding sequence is TGTGCCAGCACCCCTTTTTCGGAGGGTGGCTACACCTTC. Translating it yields CASTPFSEGGYTF.

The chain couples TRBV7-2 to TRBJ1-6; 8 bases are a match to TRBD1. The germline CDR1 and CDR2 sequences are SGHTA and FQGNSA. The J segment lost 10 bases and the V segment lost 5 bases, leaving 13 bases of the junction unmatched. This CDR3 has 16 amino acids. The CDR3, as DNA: TGTGCCAGCAGCATACGATCCCAGGGGGCAGGATCACCCCTCCACTTT. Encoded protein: CASSIRSQGAGSPLHF.

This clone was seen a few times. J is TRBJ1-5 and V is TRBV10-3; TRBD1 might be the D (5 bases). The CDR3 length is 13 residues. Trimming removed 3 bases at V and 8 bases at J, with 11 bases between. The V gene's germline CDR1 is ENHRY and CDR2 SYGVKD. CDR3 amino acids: CAISDLGGEPQHF. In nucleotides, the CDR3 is TGTGCCATCAGTGATTTAGGAGGGGAGCCCCAGCATTTT.

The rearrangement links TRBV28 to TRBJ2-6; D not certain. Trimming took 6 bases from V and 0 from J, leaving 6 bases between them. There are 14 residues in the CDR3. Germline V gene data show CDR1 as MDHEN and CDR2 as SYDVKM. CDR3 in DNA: TGTGCCAGCAGGCGGCCCTCTGGGGCCAACGTCCTGACTTTC. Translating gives CASRRPSGANVLTF.

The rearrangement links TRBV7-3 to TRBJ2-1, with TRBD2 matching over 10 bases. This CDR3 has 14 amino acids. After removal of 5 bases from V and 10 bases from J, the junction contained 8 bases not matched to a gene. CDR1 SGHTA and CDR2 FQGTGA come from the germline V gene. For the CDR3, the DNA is TGTGCCAGCAGCCGGACTAGCGGAGGGGGAGAGCAGTTCTTC. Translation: CASSRTSGGGEQFF.

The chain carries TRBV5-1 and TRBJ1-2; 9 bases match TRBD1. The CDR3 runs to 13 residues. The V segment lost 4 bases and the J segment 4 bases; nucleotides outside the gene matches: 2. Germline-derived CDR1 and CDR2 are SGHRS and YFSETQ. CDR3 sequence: CASSVTGGYGYTF. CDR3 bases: TGCGCCAGCAGCGTGACAGGGGGCTATGGCTACACCTTC.

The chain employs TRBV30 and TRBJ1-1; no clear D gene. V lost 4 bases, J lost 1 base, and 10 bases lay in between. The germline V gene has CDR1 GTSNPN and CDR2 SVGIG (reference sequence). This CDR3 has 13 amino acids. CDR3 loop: CAWTRLENTEAFF. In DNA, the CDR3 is TGTGCCTGGACCCGATTAGAGAACACTGAAGCTTTCTTT.

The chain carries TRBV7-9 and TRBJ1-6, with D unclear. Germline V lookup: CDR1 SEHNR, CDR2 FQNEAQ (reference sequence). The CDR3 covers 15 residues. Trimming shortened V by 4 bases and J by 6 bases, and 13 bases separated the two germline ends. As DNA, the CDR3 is TGTGCCAGCAGCTCTCAGAGAGGAGCTAATTCACCCCTCCACTTT. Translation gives CASSSQRGANSPLHF.

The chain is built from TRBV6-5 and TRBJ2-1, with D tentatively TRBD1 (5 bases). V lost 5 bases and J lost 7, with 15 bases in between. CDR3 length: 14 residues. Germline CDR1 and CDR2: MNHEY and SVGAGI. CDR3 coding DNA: TGTGCCAGCAGTCCCCATTCGGACATGAATGAGCAGTTCTTC. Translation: CASSPHSDMNEQFF.

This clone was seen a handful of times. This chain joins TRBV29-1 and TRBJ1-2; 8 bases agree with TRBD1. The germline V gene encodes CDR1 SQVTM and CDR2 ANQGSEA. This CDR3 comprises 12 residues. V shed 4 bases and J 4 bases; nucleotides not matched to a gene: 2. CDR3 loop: CSVATGGYGYTF. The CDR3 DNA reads TGCAGCGTTGCAACAGGGGGCTATGGCTACACCTTC.

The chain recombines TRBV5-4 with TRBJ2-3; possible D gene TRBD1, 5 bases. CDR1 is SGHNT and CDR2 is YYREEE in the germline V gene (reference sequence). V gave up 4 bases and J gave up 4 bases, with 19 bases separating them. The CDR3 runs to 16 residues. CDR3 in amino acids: CASSQQTEKVADTQYF. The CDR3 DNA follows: TGTGCCAGCAGCCAACAGACAGAAAAGGTGGCAGATACGCAGTATTTT.

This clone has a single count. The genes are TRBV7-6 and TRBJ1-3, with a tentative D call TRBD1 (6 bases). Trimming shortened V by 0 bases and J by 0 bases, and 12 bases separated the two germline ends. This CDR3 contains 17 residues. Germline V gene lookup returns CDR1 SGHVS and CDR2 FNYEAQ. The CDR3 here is CASSLAQGSSSGNTIYF. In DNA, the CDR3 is TGTGCCAGCAGCTTAGCGCAGGGGTCGTCCTCTGGAAACACCATATATTTT.

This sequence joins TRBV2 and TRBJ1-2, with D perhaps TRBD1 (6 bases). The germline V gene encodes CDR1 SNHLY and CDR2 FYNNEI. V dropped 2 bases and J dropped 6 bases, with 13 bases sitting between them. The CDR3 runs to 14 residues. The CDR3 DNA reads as TGTGCCAGCAGTGAAAGGGGGAGGGATGATGGCTACACCTTC. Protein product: CASSERGRDDGYTF.

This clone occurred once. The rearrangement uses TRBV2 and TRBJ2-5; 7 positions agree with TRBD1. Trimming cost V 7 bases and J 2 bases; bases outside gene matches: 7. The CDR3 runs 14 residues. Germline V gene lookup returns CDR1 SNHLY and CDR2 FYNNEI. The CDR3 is CASIFMGQQETQYF. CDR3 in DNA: TGTGCCAGCATCTTTATGGGACAGCAAGAGACCCAGTACTTC.

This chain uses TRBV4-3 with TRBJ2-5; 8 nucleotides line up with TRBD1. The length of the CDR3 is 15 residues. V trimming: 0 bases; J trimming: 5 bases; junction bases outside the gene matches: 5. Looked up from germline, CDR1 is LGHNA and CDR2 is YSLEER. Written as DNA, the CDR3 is TGCGCCAGCAGCCAAGATACAGGGGGTTATGAGACCCAGTACTTC. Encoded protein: CASSQDTGGYETQYF.

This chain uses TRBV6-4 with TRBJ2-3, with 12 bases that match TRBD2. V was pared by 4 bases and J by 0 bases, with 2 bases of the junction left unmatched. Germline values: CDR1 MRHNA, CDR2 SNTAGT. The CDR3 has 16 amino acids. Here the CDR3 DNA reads TGTGCCAGCAGTGCCGGGACTAGCGGGAGCACAGATACGCAGTATTTT. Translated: CASSAGTSGSTDTQYF.

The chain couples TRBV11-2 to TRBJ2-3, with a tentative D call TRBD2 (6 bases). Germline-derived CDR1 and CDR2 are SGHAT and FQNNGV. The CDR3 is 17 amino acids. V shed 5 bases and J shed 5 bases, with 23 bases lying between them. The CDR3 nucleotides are TGTGCCAGCAGCCCATCGAAAGGGCGGGGCACCCAAGATACGCAGTATTTT. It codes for CASSPSKGRGTQDTQYF.